Presented here are 5 T cell receptor beta chains from one specimen sequenced in a study of shared clonotypes between healthy human individuals. The repertoire was sequenced with immunoSEQ multiplex PCR; TCRdb's copy has only in-frame clones and lacks some. Among roughly 2.2 million clones, about 92% were seen once, and the ten largest hold 0.39%. The sequencing input was naive CD4+ T cells from PBMCs. The subset is: CD45RA+ positively selected. Every receptor here comes from a man aged 18 to 30 in good health. Some clones in this sample may be carry-over from other donors' samples.

The chain employs TRBV7-2 and TRBJ2-1; 8 bases map to TRBD2. V lost 6 bases to trimming and J lost 6 bases; unmatched junction nucleotides: 10. Germline CDR1 is SGHTA and CDR2 is FQGNSA. The CDR3 is 15 residues long. Written as DNA, the CDR3 is TGTGCCAGCAGACCAAGCGGGAGCCGGGGCAATGAGCAGTTCTTC. Its translation is CASRPSGSRGNEQFF. The full variable domain, completed using reference TRBV7-2 and TRBJ2-1, is GAGVSQSPSNKVTEKGKDVELRCDPISGHTALYWYRQSLGQGLEFLIYFQGNSAPDKSGLPSDRFSAERTGGSVSTLTIQRTQQEDSAVYLCASRPSGSRGNEQFFGPGTRLTVL.

The chain recombines TRBV2 with TRBJ2-7; D remains unclear. This CDR3 has 12 residues. The germline V and J ends were trimmed by 4 bases and 7 bases, with 11 bases remaining between them. The V gene's germline CDR1 is SNHLY and CDR2 FYNNEI. The CDR3 nucleotides are TGTGCCAGCAGTGTTTTTAGAGAAGAGCAGTACTTC. Translated, it gives CASSVFREEQYF.

This clone was detected a few times. This CDR3 reads CALSQGTASDGYTF. The CDR3 region has the DNA TGTGCCCTTAGCCAAGGGACAGCCAGCGATGGCTACACCTTC. The chain employs TRBV30 and TRBJ1-2; 7 nucleotides align to TRBD1. V shed 8 bases and J 6 bases; nucleotides not matched to a gene: 15. The CDR3 totals 14 residues. Germline V CDR1 and CDR2: GTSNPN, SVGIG (reference sequence).

The J gene is TRBJ2-5, the V gene TRBV7-3, with 8 positions matching TRBD2. V dropped 3 bases and J dropped 6; count of bases not matched to a gene: 9. The CDR3 extends over 15 amino acids. CDR1 SGHTA and CDR2 FQGTGA come from the germline V gene. In DNA, the CDR3 is TGTGCCAGCAGCTTGAGAGCGGGAGAGGTGAAGACCCAGTACTTC. Translation: CASSLRAGEVKTQYF. Looking up the rest from reference TRBV7-3 and TRBJ2-5 gives the full variable domain: GAGVSQTPSNKVTEKGKYVELRCDPISGHTALYWYRQSLGQGPEFLIYFQGTGAADDSGLPNDRFFAVRPEGSVSTLKIQRTERGDSAVYLCASSLRAGEVKTQYFGPGTRLLVL.

This clone showed up just once. This chain connects TRBV5-1 to TRBJ2-5, with D possibly matching TRBD1 (5 bases). Germline CDR1 SGHRS, CDR2 YFSETQ. Deletions cut 1 base from V and 5 bases from J, with 12 bases between. The CDR3 has 14 residues. CDR3 residues: CASSLIGAGETQYF. The CDR3 DNA reads TGCGCCAGCAGCTTGATCGGAGCAGGGGAGACCCAGTACTTC.